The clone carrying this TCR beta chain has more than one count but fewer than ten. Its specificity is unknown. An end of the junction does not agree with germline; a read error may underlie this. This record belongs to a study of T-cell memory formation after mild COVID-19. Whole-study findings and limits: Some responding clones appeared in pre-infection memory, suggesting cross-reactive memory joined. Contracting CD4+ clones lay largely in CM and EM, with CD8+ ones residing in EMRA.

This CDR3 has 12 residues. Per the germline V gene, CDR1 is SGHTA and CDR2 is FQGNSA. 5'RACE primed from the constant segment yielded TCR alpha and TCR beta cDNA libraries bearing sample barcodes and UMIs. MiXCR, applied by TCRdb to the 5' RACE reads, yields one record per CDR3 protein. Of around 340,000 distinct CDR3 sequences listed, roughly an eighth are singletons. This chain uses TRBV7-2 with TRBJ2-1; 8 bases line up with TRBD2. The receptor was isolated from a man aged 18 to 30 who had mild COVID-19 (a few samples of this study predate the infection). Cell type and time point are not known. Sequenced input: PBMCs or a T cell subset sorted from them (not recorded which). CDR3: CASSAAGTRSLF. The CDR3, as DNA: TGTGCCAGCAGCGCCGCCGGGACTAGAAGCCTCTTC.